Shown below are 11 T cell receptor beta chains from a single sample sequenced in a study of regulatory T cells in long-lasting Graves disease. Combining iRepertoire HTBI primers with Arm-PCR of CDR3 regions, the authors built TCR beta libraries. TCRdb called the multiplex PCR reads again in MiXCR, with one record for every CDR3 protein. The sample carries 620,000 or so distinct CDR3 sequences, 15% to 20% recorded once. Time point reported: newly diagnosed GD, antithyroid drugs for less than 3 months. Isolated PBMC RNA provided the starting material for the TCR library. Another study also made use of these data, one on T cells in Graves' hyperthyroidism and ophthalmopathy.

The source material was peripheral blood mononuclear cells (PBMCs), sampled at new diagnosis, from a patient treated with antithyroid drugs. These receptors all come from a woman in her 30s with Graves disease.

The sample holds many counts of this clonotype. The chain combines TRBV29-1 with TRBJ2-2; no firm D call. The germline V gene encodes CDR1 SQVTM and CDR2 ANQGSEA. The CDR3 loop spans 13 amino acids. The ends were cut back, 3 bases at V and 5 bases at J, with 10 bases in the middle. The CDR3 DNA reads TGCAGCGTTGACCCAGCAGAAACCGGGGAGCTGTTTTTT. Protein product: CSVDPAETGELFF.

This clonotype was counted at least ten times. The chain uses TRBV20-1 and TRBJ1-3; D is unresolved. V was shortened by 5 bases and J by 3 bases, with 11 bases between the two germline ends. The germline gives CDR1 DFQATT, CDR2 SNEGSKA (reference sequence). The CDR3 runs 13 residues. The CDR3 DNA follows: TGCAGTGCTCCCTGGGGATATGGAAACACCATATATTTT. Its protein product is CSAPWGYGNTIYF.

There are many counts of this clonotype. This sequence joins TRBV6-1 and TRBJ2-1; D may correspond to TRBD1 or TRBD2 (5 bases each). The V gene's germline CDR1 is MNHNS and CDR2 SASEGT. The CDR3 has 16 amino acids. V lost 6 bases and J lost 2, with 17 bases in between. CDR3 sequence: CASSLGRGVTYNEQFF. CDR3 coding DNA: TGTGCCAGCAGCCTGGGACGGGGAGTCACCTACAATGAGCAGTTCTTC.

This clonotype has just a few counts. This chain's CDR3 is CASSPPLNYGYTF. Written as DNA, the CDR3 is TGTGCCAGCTCACCACCACTCAACTATGGCTACACCTTC. The chain carries TRBV18 and TRBJ1-2; no reliable D call. The germline V and J ends were trimmed by 0 bases and 2 bases, with 4 bases remaining between them. CDR3 length: 13 residues. Per germline, CDR1 KGHSH and CDR2 LQKENI.

This rearrangement joins TRBV2 to TRBJ2-1; TRBD1 matches 10 bases. After removal of 6 bases from V and 3 bases from J, the junction contained 5 bases not matched to a gene. The germline V gene has CDR1 SNHLY and CDR2 FYNNEI. The CDR3 has 15 amino acids. CDR3 sequence: CASRGDRGGYNEQFF. The DNA for the CDR3 is TGTGCCAGCAGGGGGGACAGGGGAGGCTACAATGAGCAGTTCTTC.

This chain joins TRBV12-3 or TRBV12-4 and TRBJ1-1; possible D gene TRBD1, 5 bases. The V gene lost 3 bases and the J gene lost 5 bases, with 13 bases spanning the gap. The length of the CDR3 is 14 residues. The CDR3 loop is CASSLGEYETEAFF. Written as DNA, the CDR3 is TGTGCCAGCAGTTTGGGGGAATATGAAACTGAAGCTTTCTTT.

This clonotype was observed a few times. The rearrangement joins TRBV6-4 to TRBJ1-6; 7 positions agree with TRBD1. CDR1 and CDR2 (germline): MRHNA, SNTAGT. This CDR3 contains 15 residues. V lost 2 bases to trimming and J lost 11 bases; unmatched junction nucleotides: 9. This CDR3 reads CASSDLPGGITPLHF. Here the CDR3 DNA reads TGTGCCAGCAGTGACCTACCAGGGGGAATTACACCCCTCCACTTT.

This clonotype came up a few times. The CDR3 sequence is CASSQVTGLAGLRTGELFF. CDR3 DNA: TGTGCCAGCAGCCAAGTTACAGGACTAGCGGGACTGCGCACCGGGGAGCTGTTTTTT. This chain links TRBV3-1 with TRBJ2-2; 12 bases are a match to TRBD2. Germline loops: CDR1 LGHDT, CDR2 YNNKEL (reference sequence). V was pared by 1 base and J by 4 bases, with 10 bases of the junction left unmatched. There are 19 residues in the CDR3. Full variable domain (missing parts from reference TRBV3-1 and TRBJ2-2): DTAVSQTPKYLVTQMGNDKSIKCEQNLGHDTMYWYKQDSKKFLKIMFSYNNKELIINETVPNRFSPKSPDKAHLNLHINSLELGDSAVYFCASSQVTGLAGLRTGELFFGEGSRLTVL.

This clonotype was seen ten or more times. The J gene is TRBJ2-1, the V gene TRBV28; D remains ambiguous. The CDR3 has 12 residues. Germline CDR1 and CDR2: MDHEN and SYDVKM. V gave up 6 bases and J gave up 14 bases, with 17 bases separating them. The CDR3 protein is CASRGLGPAEFF. The CDR3 region has the DNA TGTGCCAGCAGAGGATTAGGGCCGGCAGAGTTCTTC.

This clonotype was seen a few times. Relative to the germline gene, one junction end is altered; a read error may explain this. The chain couples TRBV9 to TRBJ1-6; D gene unclear. The germline gives CDR1 SGDLS, CDR2 YYNGEE. The CDR3 loop spans 13 amino acids. The DNA of the CDR3 is TGTGCCAGCAGCGTAGACATGGGTTCACCCATCCACTTT. Protein sequence: CASSVDMGSPIHF.

This clonotype was seen repeatedly, ten times or more. This rearrangement joins TRBV20-1 to TRBJ1-1; D call uncertain. The CDR3 has 13 amino acids. Germline-derived CDR1 and CDR2 are DFQATT and SNEGSKA (reference sequence). Trimming took 6 bases from V and 0 from J, leaving 11 bases between them. The CDR3, as DNA: TGCAGTGCGACTCCGGAGGTGAACACTGAAGCTTTCTTT. Its translation is CSATPEVNTEAFF.